The next 26 T cell receptor beta chains were all read from a single sample in a study of tumor-infiltrating lymphocytes in primary liver carcinoma (dated by TCRdb to the late 2010s). Blood RNA was extracted from unsorted whole blood using TRIzol reagent, and germline DNA was obtained with the DNeasy Blood & Tissue kit. Sequencing relied on an Illumina HiSeq 2500. A constant-region primer and ProtoScript II reverse transcriptase were used to reverse-transcribe TCRbeta-specific cDNA from around 540 ng total RNA. TCRbeta libraries were built with three nested multiplex PCR rounds, a slightly modified ARM-PCR procedure. Each of the first two PCR rounds ran for about 10 cycles and used multiplex TRBV1-TRBV30 forward primers together with a Cbeta reverse primer. Using fastp at Q25 and MiXCR, TCRdb reprocessed the public reads and kept productive beta chains. A single entry per CDR3 protein holds the most common genes and DNA from its merged rows. The sample has about 350,000 distinct CDR3 sequences on record, roughly two thirds of them singletons. The leading ten clones occupy about 6% of the sample.

Sequencing input: peripheral blood. The origin of the receptors is a man in his forties with primary liver carcinoma and hepatitis B virus infection.

A remark on this clonotype: A much larger clonotype is one base distant, so this may be a read error. The chain combines TRBV6-2 or TRBV6-3 with TRBJ2-1; D remains ambiguous. The CDR3 covers 12 residues. Germline V gene sequence: CDR1 MNHEY, CDR2 SVGEGT. CDR3 sequence: CANSTYQVGQFF. CDR3 coding DNA: TGTGCCAACAGTACCTACCAAGTTGGGCAGTTCTTC.

At least ten counts were recorded for this clonotype. The J gene is TRBJ2-3, the V gene TRBV6-1, with no clear D. With 7 bases removed from V and 2 bases from J, the gap between germline ends came to 13 bases. Per the germline V gene, CDR1 is MNHNS and CDR2 is SASEGT. CDR3 length: 14 amino acids. CDR3 loop: CASKVEPTTDTQYF. CDR3 nucleotides: TGTGCCAGCAAAGTAGAGCCAACCACAGATACGCAGTATTTT.

For this clonotype: This may stem from a read error, because a much larger clone lies one nucleotide away. The rearrangement links TRBV6-2 or TRBV6-3 to TRBJ2-1; D possibly corresponds to TRBD2 (6 bases). The CDR3 runs to 12 residues. Germline loops: CDR1 MNHEY, CDR2 SVGEGT. V was pared by 7 bases and J by 3 bases, with 7 bases between. CDR3 coding DNA: TGTGCCAGCATGGAGGGCTACAATGAGCAGTTCTTC. The encoded protein is CASMEGYNEQFF.

With respect to this clonotype: A read error may be the cause here, since a much bigger clone is one base away. The chain uses TRBV6-5 and TRBJ2-1; D possibly corresponds to TRBD2 (6 bases). V was pared by 5 bases and J by 6 bases, with 14 bases between. The length of the CDR3 is 14 residues. Germline V gene data show CDR1 as MNHEY and CDR2 as SVGAGI. CDR3 in amino acids: CASSTAGSLNEQFF. CDR3 sequence (DNA): TGTGCCAGCAGTACGGCGGGATCCCTCAATGAGCAGTTCTTC.

In the case of this clonotype: This CDR3 fails to terminate in the conserved phenylalanine or tryptophan, so it likely reflects a read error. This chain joins TRBV6-5 and TRBJ2-2; TRBD2 matches at 8 bases. This CDR3 comprises 20 residues. Germline values: CDR1 MNHEY, CDR2 SVGAGI. The CDR3 sequence: CASSYSGGVSGGPNTGKLFS. DNA of the CDR3: TGTGCCAGCAGTTACTCGGGGGGGGTGTCGGGAGGGCCCAACACCGGGAAGCTGTTTTCT.

This clonotype was detected many times. The chain joins TRBV11-3 to TRBJ2-1; 8 positions match TRBD2. Germline loops: CDR1 SGHNT, CDR2 YENEEA. Trimming cost V 0 bases and J 4 bases; bases outside gene matches: 2. CDR3 length: 15 residues. The CDR3 loop reads CASSLDPSGYNEQFF. CDR3 in DNA: TGTGCCAGCAGCTTAGATCCTAGCGGGTACAATGAGCAGTTCTTC.

The rearrangement uses TRBV5-1 and TRBJ2-3; D call uncertain. CDR1 is SGHRS and CDR2 is YFSETQ in the germline V gene. The length of the CDR3 is 13 residues. The V end was cut by 3 bases, the J end by 4 bases, with 9 bases between. This chain's CDR3 is CASSSGVADTQYF. The DNA for the CDR3 is TGCGCCAGCAGCTCAGGTGTCGCAGATACGCAGTATTTT. Supplemented by reference TRBV5-1 and TRBJ2-3, the full variable domain reads KAGVTQTPRYLIKTRGQQVTLSCSPISGHRSVSWYQQTPGQGLQFLFEYFSETQRNKGNFPGRFSGRQFSNSRSEMNVSTLELGDSALYLCASSSGVADTQYFGPGTRLTVL.

A note on this clonotype: The germline gene is not matched at one end of the junction; a read error may be the cause. The V call is TRBV6-1, the J call TRBJ2-3; TRBD2 matches 7 bases. Germline V lookup: CDR1 MNHNS, CDR2 SASEGT. There are 15 residues in the CDR3. The CDR3: CASTYTGGSTDTQYF. In DNA, the CDR3 is TGTGCTAGCACCTACACCGGGGGGAGCACAGATACGCAGTATTTT.

This clonotype has a count of ten or more. This chain connects TRBV6-1 to TRBJ1-5; D is perhaps TRBD1 (5 bases). The germline gives CDR1 MNHNS, CDR2 SASEGT. V was trimmed by 3 bases and J by 0 bases, leaving 9 bases between them. The CDR3 runs to 15 residues. CDR3 protein: CASSDWGTSNQPQHF. As DNA, the CDR3 is TGTGCCAGCAGTGATTGGGGGACTAGCAATCAGCCCCAGCATTTT.

With respect to this clonotype: The junction departs from germline at one end; a sequencing error may be responsible. The V and J genes are TRBV11-2 and TRBJ1-1; D not resolved. The V gene's germline CDR1 is SGHAT and CDR2 FQNNGV. The CDR3 length is 14 residues. CDR3 protein: CASSLQGGKSEAIF. CDR3 bases: TGTGCCAGCAGCTTACAAGGTGGTAAATCTGAAGCTATCTTT. Based on the CDR3 plus reference TRBV11-2 and TRBJ1-1, the full variable domain is EAGVAQSPRYKIIEKRQSVAFWCNPISGHATLYWYQQILGQGPKLLIQFQNNGVVDDSQLPKDRFSAERLKGVDSTLKIQPAKLEDSAVYLCASSLQGGKSEAIFGQGTRLTVV.

The genes are TRBV5-1 and TRBJ1-1; 8 bases are shared with TRBD1. V was clipped by 0 bases and J by 1 base; unmatched bases: 2. Germline lookup yields CDR1 SGHRS and CDR2 YFSETQ. The CDR3 runs 15 residues. The CDR3 reads CASSLAGQENTEAFF. CDR3 sequence (DNA): TGCGCCAGCAGCTTGGCGGGACAGGAGAACACTGAAGCTTTCTTT.

Comment on this clonotype: A junction end diverges from the germline sequence, so it may reflect a read error. CDR3 sequence: CDSSSGLEETQYF. CDR3 sequence (DNA): TGTGACAGCAGCTCGGGATTAGAGGAGACCCAGTACTTC. The chain recombines TRBV11-2 with TRBJ2-7; possibly TRBD2 for D (5 bases). The J call could be wrong; TRBJ2-5 is a better fit for the DNA end. The length of the CDR3 is 13 residues. Germline V lookup: CDR1 SGHAT, CDR2 FQNNGV.

Comments on this clonotype: A much larger clonotype is one base distant, so this may be a read error. V gene TRBV29-1 combines with J gene TRBJ1-1; no definite D call. Germline lookup yields CDR1 SQVTM and CDR2 ANQGSEA. This CDR3 has 12 amino acids. V dropped 6 bases and J dropped 5 bases, with 13 bases sitting between them. The CDR3 sequence is CSVEMDWTEAFF. The CDR3 DNA sequence: TGCAGCGTAGAGATGGATTGGACTGAAGCTTTCTTT.

This chain connects TRBV11-1 to TRBJ2-3; D gene unclear. Germline values: CDR1 SGHAT, CDR2 FQDESV (reference sequence). V was shortened by 1 base and J by 3 bases, with 11 bases between the two germline ends. CDR3 length equals 15 residues. DNA of the CDR3: TGTGCCAGCAGCTTAGTTTCGAGCATTACAGATACGCAGTATTTT. This translates into CASSLVSSITDTQYF.

This clonotype occurred once. V is TRBV11-2 and J is TRBJ2-1; 8 nucleotides agree with TRBD2. Unmatched junction bases numbered 19, after V lost 0 bases and J lost 3 bases. This CDR3 comprises 21 residues. From germline, CDR1 is SGHAT and CDR2 FQNNGV. CDR3 nucleotides: TGTGCCAGCAGCTTAGATTACGGTGGCTGGCTATCGGGAGGGATCTACAATGAGCAGTTCTTC. Protein sequence: CASSLDYGGWLSGGIYNEQFF.

The genes are TRBV11-2 and TRBJ2-5; tentative D call: TRBD1 (6 bases). This CDR3 is 14 amino acids long. The germline gives CDR1 SGHAT, CDR2 FQNNGV. V dropped 11 bases and J dropped 5 bases, with 21 bases sitting between them. The CDR3 is CAGNSDPRGETQYF. The CDR3 nucleotides read TGTGCCGGCAACTCAGACCCTAGGGGGGAGACCCAGTACTTC. Full variable domain (outside the CDR3, taken from reference TRBV11-2 and TRBJ2-5): EAGVAQSPRYKIIEKRQSVAFWCNPISGHATLYWYQQILGQGPKLLIQFQNNGVVDDSQLPKDRFSAERLKGVDSTLKIQPAKLEDSAVYLCAGNSDPRGETQYFGPGTRLLVL.

Points on this clonotype: Possible read error: a much larger clone is one base away. This sequence joins TRBV5-5 and TRBJ2-5, with unresolved D. V shed 0 bases and J shed 2 bases, with 8 bases lying between them. The length of the CDR3 is 14 residues. The germline CDR1 and CDR2 sequences are SGHKS and YYEKEE (reference sequence). This CDR3 is CASSLVPSQETQYF. The CDR3 coding sequence is TGTGCCAGCAGCTTGGTGCCAAGTCAAGAGACCCAGTACTTC.

The table lists this clonotype with a few counts. The CDR3 loop reads CASSPPKIAKAKNIQYF. The CDR3 region has the DNA TGCGCCAGCAGCCCCCCCAAGATAGCGAAGGCCAAAAACATTCAGTACTTC. The chain employs TRBV23-1 and TRBJ2-4; perhaps TRBD2 as D (5 bases). TRBV23-1 is identified as an open reading frame with a role that is uncertain. This CDR3 contains 17 residues. V was trimmed by 6 bases and J by 1 base, leaving 19 bases between them.

With respect to this clonotype: This may be a read error: a much more frequent sequence differs by one nucleotide. V gene TRBV5-5 combines with J gene TRBJ2-7; D perhaps matches TRBD1 (6 bases). Germline V lookup: CDR1 SGHKS, CDR2 YYEKEE (reference sequence). The CDR3 runs to 14 residues. The CDR3 region is CTSSLGAGTYEQYF. CDR3 bases: TGTACCAGCAGCTTGGGGGCAGGCACCTACGAGCAGTACTTC.

The rearrangement uses TRBV28 and TRBJ1-2; D possibly corresponds to TRBD1 (6 bases). Deletions cut 9 bases from V and 8 bases from J, with 25 bases between. CDR1 is MDHEN and CDR2 is SYDVKM in the germline V gene. The CDR3 is 15 amino acids. The CDR3 is CASLVGGGNQKGYTF. In nucleotides, the CDR3 is TGTGCCAGTCTTGTGGGGGGCGGTAACCAGAAGGGCTACACCTTC.

On this clonotype itself: A single base separates this from a much larger clone, so it may be a read error. The chain couples TRBV12-3 or TRBV12-4 to TRBJ1-3; 7 bases are a match to TRBD1. V lost 5 bases and J lost 3; bases outside the gene matches: 7. The CDR3 consists of 15 residues. In DNA, the CDR3 is TGTGCCAGCAGTAATGTAGGGGGCGGTGGAAACACCATATATTTT. Its translation: CASSNVGGGGNTIYF.

There are many counts of this clonotype. The chain joins TRBV4-1 to TRBJ2-6; maybe TRBD1 (6 bases). Trimming left V 5 bases short and J 2 bases short, with 10 bases between. The CDR3 length is 15 residues. Per the germline V gene, CDR1 is MGHRA and CDR2 is YSYEKL. CDR3 sequence: CASSYRETGANVLTF. The CDR3 DNA sequence: TGCGCCAGCAGCTACAGGGAAACTGGGGCCAACGTCCTGACTTTC.

V usage is TRBV11-2 and J usage is TRBJ1-1; D is unresolved. CDR1 is SGHAT and CDR2 is FQNNGV in the germline V gene. Between the trimmed V and J ends, which lost 5 bases and 4 bases, there was a span of 20 bases. The length of the CDR3 is 16 residues. The CDR3 bases are TGTGCCAGCAGCCCCTCTGTTAGGGTTAGCGTCACTGAAGCTTTCTTT. The encoded protein is CASSPSVRVSVTEAFF.

The V and J genes are TRBV6-2 or TRBV6-3 and TRBJ2-7; D is perhaps TRBD2 (6 bases). V lost 4 bases and J 0 bases, leaving 13 bases between the germline ends. This CDR3 region has 15 residues. The germline V gene has CDR1 MNHEY and CDR2 SVGEGT. CDR3 nucleotide sequence: TGTGCCAGCAGTTTCCGGGACTCGGGCTCCTACGAGCAGTACTTC. This translates into CASSFRDSGSYEQYF.

A word on this clonotype: At one of its ends the junction is not consistent with the germline gene, which may arise from a read error. The chain combines TRBV11-2 with TRBJ1-1, with unresolved D. The CDR3 loop spans 12 amino acids. Germline CDR1 is SGHAT and CDR2 is FQNNGV. The CDR3 reads CTSSFANTEASF. In DNA form, the CDR3 reads TGTACCAGCAGCTTCGCGAACACTGAAGCTTCCTTT.

As to this clonotype: The germline gene is not matched at one end of the junction; a read error may be the cause. This rearrangement joins TRBV6-6 to TRBJ2-2; TRBD2 might be the D (5 bases). The CDR3 is 14 amino acids. CDR1 MNHNY and CDR2 SVGAGI come from the germline V gene (reference sequence). CDR3 bases: TGTGCCAGCACGGACCAGCGGAACACCGGGGAGCTGCTTTTT. This translates into CASTDQRNTGELLF.